These 22 T cell receptor beta chains originate from one sample sequenced in a study of brain T cells in children with intractable seizures. Profiling relied on immunoSEQ multiplex PCR, and the TCRdb table lists in-frame clones only, not all of them. This sample has around 80,000 clones; 90% to 95% occur once, and the top ten carry less than 30%. The specimen was peripheral blood, collected at surgery. These receptors came from a girl aged 2 to 9 with Rasmussen encephalitis and intractable seizures.

The chain has TRBV5-1 and TRBJ2-1; 9 bases line up with TRBD2. Unmatched junction bases numbered 13, after V lost 7 bases and J lost 8 bases. Germline-derived CDR1 and CDR2 are SGHRS and YFSETQ. The CDR3 runs to 15 residues. The CDR3 reads CASEDRRSGSHEQFF. The CDR3 DNA follows: TGCGCCAGCGAAGACCGACGTAGCGGGAGTCATGAGCAGTTCTTC.

The chain is built from TRBV28 and TRBJ1-1; TRBD1 is a possible D gene (6 bases). The V gene's germline CDR1 is MDHEN and CDR2 SYDVKM. This CDR3 is 14 amino acids long. V was trimmed by 2 bases and J by 7 bases, leaving 14 bases between them. CDR3 nucleotides: TGTGCCAGCAGTTTAAGAACAGGGTTGAATGAAGCTTTCTTT. Translation gives CASSLRTGLNEAFF.

The chain carries TRBV1 and TRBJ2-7; the table's D call, TRBD2, was not checked against the DNA. TRBV1 is classified as a pseudogene. The length of the CDR3 is 12 residues. The CDR3: CTSSGFSYEQYF. The DNA for the CDR3 is TGCACCAGCTCGGGTTTCTCCTACGAGCAGTACTTC.

The rearrangement joins TRBV27 to TRBJ1-1; the D is unclear. Looked up from germline, CDR1 is MNHEY and CDR2 is SMNVEV (reference sequence). Trimming stripped 6 bases from V and 2 bases from J, with 13 bases between. The CDR3 has 14 amino acids. CDR3 in amino acids: CASSQWVANTEAFF. As DNA, the CDR3 is TGTGCCAGCAGCCAGTGGGTGGCAAACACTGAAGCTTTCTTT.

The V call is TRBV19, the J call TRBJ2-7, with D perhaps TRBD2 (5 bases). In germline, CDR1 is LNHDA, CDR2 SQIVND (reference sequence). The V and J ends lost 5 bases and 0 bases respectively, with 17 bases between them. This CDR3 contains 16 residues. The CDR3 here is CASSLTGNSNSYEQYF. CDR3 DNA: TGTGCCAGTAGTCTCACCGGGAACTCGAACTCCTACGAGCAGTACTTC. Full variable domain (remainder filled in from reference TRBV19 and TRBJ2-7): DGGITQSPKYLFRKEGQNVTLSCEQNLNHDAMYWYRQDPGQGLRLIYYSQIVNDFQKGDIAEGYSVSREKKESFPLTVTSAQKNPTAFYLCASSLTGNSNSYEQYFGPGTRLTVT.

The chain has TRBV5-4 and TRBJ2-6; D remains unclear. V dropped 1 base and J dropped 4 bases, with 18 bases sitting between them. This CDR3 contains 18 residues. Germline V gene sequence: CDR1 SGHNT, CDR2 YYREEE (reference sequence). The chain's CDR3 is CASSLNTQLTAGANVLTF. The CDR3 DNA is TGTGCCAGCAGCTTGAACACGCAGCTCACAGCCGGGGCCAACGTCCTGACTTTC.

The genes are TRBV12-3 or TRBV12-4 and TRBJ2-3, with 9 bases lining up with TRBD1. This CDR3 contains 13 residues. V was clipped by 6 bases and J by 8 bases; unmatched bases: 6. DNA for the CDR3: TGTGCCAGCAGAAGGACAGGGGCTCGTACGCAGTATTTT. Protein product: CASRRTGARTQYF.

The chain has TRBV21-1 and TRBJ1-6; the table's D gene call, TRBD1, was not cross checked with the DNA. TRBV21-1 is given as a pseudogene. The CDR3 runs 18 residues. The CDR3 DNA follows: TGTGCCAGCAGCAAAGGCGAGACAGGGGGCTCCTATAATTCACCCCTCCACTTT. It specifies CASSKGETGGSYNSPLHF.

CDR3 in amino acids: CSALTGWEYF. CDR3 in DNA: TGCAGCGCACTGACAGGCTGGGAGTATTTT. The V call is TRBV29-1, the J call TRBJ2-3, with D possibly being TRBD1 (6 bases). This CDR3 region has 10 residues. Deletions cut 7 bases from V and 13 bases from J, with 15 bases between. The V gene's germline CDR1 is SQVTM and CDR2 ANQGSEA.

The V call is TRBV28, the J call TRBJ2-5, with TRBD1 identical over 9 bases. Germline assignment: CDR1 MDHEN and CDR2 SYDVKM. CDR3 length: 13 amino acids. The V segment lost 5 bases and the J segment 9 bases; nucleotides outside the gene matches: 7. CDR3 in amino acids: CASSGDRENPQYF. The CDR3 DNA follows: TGTGCCAGCAGTGGGGACAGGGAGAATCCCCAGTACTTC.

This rearrangement joins TRBV12-5 to TRBJ2-7; D is ambiguous. The length of the CDR3 is 13 residues. V lost 5 bases and J 5 bases, leaving 13 bases between the germline ends. CDR1 and CDR2 (germline): LGHNT, FRNRAP. CDR3 sequence (DNA): TGTGCTAGTGGTCTTTCGGAGAGGCACGAGCAGTACTTC. This translates into CASGLSERHEQYF.

The rearrangement joins TRBV30 to TRBJ1-1, with D possibly TRBD1 on 5 matching bases. V lost 5 bases and J 6 bases, leaving 10 bases between the germline ends. CDR3 length: 11 residues. The germline V gene encodes CDR1 GTSNPN and CDR2 SVGIG (reference sequence). Written as DNA, the CDR3 is TGTGCCTGGGGGGGATACTCTGAAGCTTTCTTT. This codes for CAWGGYSEAFF.

The rearrangement links TRBV18 to TRBJ1-2; possible D gene TRBD1, 5 bases. Germline V lookup: CDR1 KGHSH, CDR2 LQKENI. Trimming left V 2 bases short and J 8 bases short, with 15 bases between. This CDR3 comprises 14 residues. The CDR3 loop is CASSPGTSLGGYTF. The CDR3 DNA reads as TGTGCCAGCTCACCAGGGACCTCCCTGGGGGGCTACACCTTC.

V usage is TRBV10-3 and J usage is TRBJ1-1; D remains unclear. CDR3 length: 16 amino acids. Trimming removed 0 bases at V and 5 bases at J, with 16 bases between. Germline lookup yields CDR1 ENHRY and CDR2 SYGVKD. The CDR3 reads CAISESPGRAGTEAFF. DNA of the CDR3: TGTGCCATCAGTGAGTCGCCCGGGAGGGCGGGGACTGAAGCTTTCTTT.

This sequence joins TRBV27 and TRBJ2-7; D is undetermined. CDR1 MNHEY and CDR2 SMNVEV come from the germline V gene (reference sequence). V lost 3 bases, J lost 1 base, and 7 bases lay in between. This CDR3 has 13 residues. CDR3 in amino acids: CASSFTDSYEQYF. The CDR3, as DNA: TGTGCCAGCAGTTTTACTGATTCCTACGAGCAGTACTTC.

The chain recombines TRBV7-3 with TRBJ2-3, with D hard to call. V shed 3 bases and J shed 1 base, with 8 bases lying between them. From germline, CDR1 is SGHTA and CDR2 FQGTGA. The CDR3 has 14 residues. CDR3 bases: TGTGCCAGCAGCTTGCGTGGGGGCACAGATACGCAGTATTTT. Its translation is CASSLRGGTDTQYF.

This clone was seen only once. The gene calls are TRBV6-5 and TRBJ1-4; 10 nucleotides agree with TRBD1. The CDR3 runs 14 residues. V shed 6 bases and J 7 bases; nucleotides not matched to a gene: 5. Germline values: CDR1 MNHEY, CDR2 SVGAGI. The CDR3 loop is CASRDRGRGEKLFF. CDR3 bases: TGTGCCAGCAGAGACAGGGGGCGAGGTGAAAAACTGTTTTTT.

This rearrangement joins TRBV4-1 to TRBJ2-7; D might be TRBD1 or TRBD2, each matching 5 bases. The CDR3 consists of 14 residues. Germline assignment: CDR1 MGHRA and CDR2 YSYEKL. V lost 4 bases to trimming and J lost 3 bases, with 13 bases between them. This chain's CDR3 is CASSLRMGDYEQYF. The CDR3 DNA sequence: TGCGCCAGCAGCCTCCGAATGGGGGACTACGAGCAGTACTTC.

The rearrangement joins TRBV5-1 to TRBJ2-7, with D uncertain. The V end was cut by 5 bases, the J end by 4 bases, with 10 bases between. CDR3 length: 12 amino acids. Germline V gene data show CDR1 as SGHRS and CDR2 as YFSETQ. The CDR3 DNA reads TGCGCCAGCAGTTCGACCCGTTACGAGCAGTACTTC. It encodes CASSSTRYEQYF.

This clone was seen only once. The chain recombines TRBV29-1 with TRBJ1-1; 9 bases fit TRBD1. The J segment lost 5 bases and the V segment lost 6 bases, leaving 7 bases of the junction unmatched. In germline, CDR1 is SQVTM, CDR2 ANQGSEA. CDR3 length: 13 amino acids. CDR3 nucleotides: TGCAGCGTGAGAGGACAGGGGAAAACTGAAGCTTTCTTT. Its translation is CSVRGQGKTEAFF.

V and J are TRBV30 and TRBJ1-2; no clear D. Germline-derived CDR1 and CDR2 are GTSNPN and SVGIG (reference sequence). Deletions cut 5 bases from V and 0 bases from J, with 10 bases between. The CDR3 runs 13 residues. CDR3 loop: CAWGAATNYGYTF. CDR3 sequence (DNA): TGTGCCTGGGGAGCCGCAACTAACTATGGCTACACCTTC.

This clone was detected only once. This chain joins TRBV6-5 and TRBJ1-1, with D unclear. The V end was cut by 5 bases, the J end by 4 bases, with 11 bases between. There are 13 residues in the CDR3. Germline V gene data show CDR1 as MNHEY and CDR2 as SVGAGI. The CDR3 nucleotides read TGTGCCAGCAGTCCACCGGGAAGCACTGAAGCTTTCTTT. It is translated as CASSPPGSTEAFF.